The entry below describes one T cell receptor (beta chain). Its antigen is unknown. Base-call qualities are not available, and no considerably larger clone is one nucleotide away. The germline V gene encodes CDR1 LGHDT and CDR2 YNNKEL (reference sequence). The CDR3 measures 14 amino acids from cysteine to phenylalanine. Only the CDR3 region is kept as DNA, spanning 42 bases read in frame from base 1. Unmatched junction bases come to 3, with V trimmed by 4 bases and J by 3 bases. RNA was extracted with the RNeasy kit and about 0.5 to 1 ug was reverse transcribed using random hexamers. The immunoSEQ multiplex PCR assay, covering 54 Vbeta and 13 Jbeta segments, was used to amplify TCR beta CDR3 regions. To correct PCR amplification bias, a synthetic template baseline was used for both primer optimization and computational correction. The study's processing was this. Reads were assigned to V, D and J genes according to IMGT and analyzed in immunoSEQ Analyzer, with only productive sequences retained. Clonality was calculated as one minus the Shannon entropy normalized by log2 of the number of productive unique sequences. Public and private clones were assessed among the 100 most prevalent clones of each patient and control. Clones were defined as Susac-specific if absent from the healthy and MS cohorts, from under 1,200 published viral clones and from other ImmuneACCESS disease sequences. Clones were called with MiXCR by TCRdb after fastp trimmed the public reads at Q25, and only in-frame beta chains were retained. Each CDR3 protein gets just one entry, which takes the most common genes and DNA from the rows behind it. TCRdb, rather than the study authors, made the V and J calls. The sample yields approximately 180,000 distinct CDR3 sequences; 85% to 95% were counted once. In total, the top ten clones hold 0.095% to 0.1% of the sample.

These data come from a study of CD8 T cells in Susac syndrome (dated by TCRdb to about 2019). Broadly, across the study: Of the Susac syndrome patients who were sequenced, roughly six had clinically active disease and fewer than ten were in clinical remission. At the time of blood withdrawal, Susac syndrome patients were either therapy-naive, taking corticosteroids (with some also receiving IVIg), or on IVIg alone. Repertoire sequencing was used to test whether CD8+ T cell activation and differentiation in Susac syndrome was antigen driven. The investigation overall reported the following: In patients with Susac syndrome, the CD4+ T cell repertoire showed no detectable clonal expansion. The study acknowledged that relatively few individuals were included in the TCR sequencing and HLA analysis.

High-throughput TCR beta sequencing profiled peripheral blood CD8+ and CD4+ T cells from healthy donors, Susac syndrome patients and multiple sclerosis patients. The Susac syndrome patients fulfilled recently defined diagnostic criteria for either definite or probable disease. Bulk CD8+ and CD4+ T cells were purified by magnetic negative isolation, while CD8+ TEMRA cells were enriched using FACS. Blood was collected in EDTA tubes and processed within 24 hours, with PBMCs isolated through density gradient centrifugation. PBMCs intended for TCR sequencing were frozen in liquid nitrogen and were later thawed in a 37 degrees C water bath. The sorted or isolated CD4+, CD8+ and CD8+ TEMRA cells had a purity of 90% or higher.

Sequenced input: CD4+ T cells from PBMCs. The source is a human donor with Susac syndrome. The rearranged chain carries TRBV3-1 and TRBJ2-7; 10 middle bases align to TRBD1. The nucleotide sequence reads as follows: TGTGCCAGCAGCCCTTGGACAGGGGGCTACGAGCAGTACTTC. This gives the protein CASSPWTGGYEQYF.